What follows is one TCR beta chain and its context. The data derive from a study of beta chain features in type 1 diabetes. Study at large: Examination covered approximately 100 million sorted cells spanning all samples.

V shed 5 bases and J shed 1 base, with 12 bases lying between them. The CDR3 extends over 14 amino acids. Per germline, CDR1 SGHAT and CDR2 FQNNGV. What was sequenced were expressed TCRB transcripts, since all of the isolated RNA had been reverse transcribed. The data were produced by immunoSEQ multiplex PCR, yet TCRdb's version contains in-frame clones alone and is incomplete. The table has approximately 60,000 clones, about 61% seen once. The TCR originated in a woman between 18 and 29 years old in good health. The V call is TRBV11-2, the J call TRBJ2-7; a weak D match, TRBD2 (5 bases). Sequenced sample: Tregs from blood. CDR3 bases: TGTGCCAGCAGCATCCGGGAAGGGTCCTACGAGCAGTACTTC. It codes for CASSIREGSYEQYF.